This record covers a single T cell receptor (beta chain). The assay was immunoSEQ multiplex PCR, and TCRdb's table has in-frame clones only and misses some. The repertoire holds about 260,000 clones, around 88% seen once, with about 2% in the top ten. These data come from a study of blood T cell repertoires in COVID-19. V was cut by 6 bases and J by 1 base, with 9 bases left in between. CDR3 length: 13 amino acids. The TCR sequence derives from a man aged 25 to 45 with active or convalescent COVID-19. The material sequenced was peripheral blood. The chain recombines TRBV12-3 or TRBV12-4 with TRBJ1-1; D is undetermined. The CDR3 protein is CASRPLRNTEAFF. The CDR3 DNA reads TGTGCCAGCAGGCCCCTGAGGAACACTGAAGCTTTCTTT.